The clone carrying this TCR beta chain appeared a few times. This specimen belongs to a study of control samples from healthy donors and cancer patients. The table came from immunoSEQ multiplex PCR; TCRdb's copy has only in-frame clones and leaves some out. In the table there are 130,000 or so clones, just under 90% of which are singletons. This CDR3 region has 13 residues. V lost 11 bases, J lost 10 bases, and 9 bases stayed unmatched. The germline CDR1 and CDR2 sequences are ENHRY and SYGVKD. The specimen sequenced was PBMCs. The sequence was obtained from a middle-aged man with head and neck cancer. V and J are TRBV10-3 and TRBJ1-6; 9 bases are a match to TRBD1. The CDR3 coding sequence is TGTGCCGCCCGGGACAGGGAAGTATCACCCCTCCACTTT. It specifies CAARDREVSPLHF.